The entry below describes one T cell receptor (beta chain). Per the germline V gene, CDR1 is SEHNR and CDR2 is FQNEAQ (reference sequence). The CDR3 is 10 amino acids. V was trimmed by 4 bases and J by 8 bases, leaving 3 bases between them. This specimen belongs to a study of T-cell memory formation after mild COVID-19. Study in general: In these data, TCR clusters were largely donor specific.

A single record per CDR3 protein comes from TCRdb applying MiXCR to the 5' RACE reads. The table lists 190,000 or so distinct CDR3 sequences, over 20% of them singletons, with 23% in the top ten. The V gene is TRBV7-9, the J gene TRBJ2-1, with D unresolved. The sequence derives from an adult woman who had mild COVID-19 (a few samples of this study predate the infection). Cell type and time point are not known. Sequences were obtained from PBMCs or a T cell subset sorted from them (not recorded which). In DNA, the CDR3 is TGTGCCAGCAGCTGGGATGAGCAGTTCTTC. This translates into CASSWDEQFF.